One and the same sample provided the 2 T cell receptor beta chains below, sequenced in a study of circulating and synovial CD4+ cells in juvenile arthritis. Measured with immunoSEQ multiplex PCR; TCRdb has only the in-frame clones, and not every one. The table has approximately 35,000 clones, around 96% seen once. The material sequenced was CD4+ T cells from blood. The receptors come from a human donor with juvenile idiopathic arthritis.

The genes are TRBV25-1 and TRBJ1-1; possible D gene TRBD1, 6 bases. Germline V gives CDR1 MGHDK, CDR2 SYGVNS. The CDR3 length is 14 residues. Trimming removed 2 bases from V and 1 base from J, with 8 bases in between. The CDR3: CASSEGTTNTEAFF. CDR3 in DNA: TGTGCCAGCAGTGAAGGGACAACGAACACTGAAGCTTTCTTT.

CDR3 DNA sequence: TGCGCCAGCAGCCCGGGGGTAGGTAGCGGGAGCTACGAGCAGTACTTC. Protein: CASSPGVGSGSYEQYF. V gene TRBV5-1 combines with J gene TRBJ2-7, with 9 nucleotides matching TRBD2. Germline V CDR1 and CDR2: SGHRS, YFSETQ. Trimming took 4 bases from V and 3 from J; bases not matched to a gene: 11. CDR3 length: 16 residues.